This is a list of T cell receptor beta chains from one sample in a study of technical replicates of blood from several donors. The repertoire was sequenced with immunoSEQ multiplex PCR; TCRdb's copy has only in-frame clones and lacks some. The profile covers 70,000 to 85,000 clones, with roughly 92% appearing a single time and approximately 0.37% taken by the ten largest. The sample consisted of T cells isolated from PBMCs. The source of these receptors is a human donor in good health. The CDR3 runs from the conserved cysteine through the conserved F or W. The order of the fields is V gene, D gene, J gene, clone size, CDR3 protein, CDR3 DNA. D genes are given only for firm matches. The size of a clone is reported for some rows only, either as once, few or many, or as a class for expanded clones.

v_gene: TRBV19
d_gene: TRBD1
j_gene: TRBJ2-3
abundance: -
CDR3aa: CASSSTGGPDTQYF
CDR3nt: TGTGCCAGTAGTAGTACAGGGGGCCCAGATACGCAGTATTTT

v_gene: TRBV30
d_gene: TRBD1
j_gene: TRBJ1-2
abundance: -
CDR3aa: CACADRGNDGYTF
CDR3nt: TGTGCCTGCGCGGACAGGGGTAACGATGGCTACACCTTC

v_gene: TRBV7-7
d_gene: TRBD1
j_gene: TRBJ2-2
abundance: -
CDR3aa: CASSPGTGGHGGELFF
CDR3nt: TGTGCTAGCAGCCCGGGGACAGGGGGGCACGGCGGGGAGCTGTTTTTT

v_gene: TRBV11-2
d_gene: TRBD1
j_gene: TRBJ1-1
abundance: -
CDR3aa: CASSPKDRESEAFF
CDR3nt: TGTGCCAGCAGCCCCAAGGACAGGGAGTCTGAAGCTTTCTTT

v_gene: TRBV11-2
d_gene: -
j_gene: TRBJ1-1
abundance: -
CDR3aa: CASSLVNRNTEAFF
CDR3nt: TGTGCCAGCAGCTTAGTTAACAGGAACACTGAAGCTTTCTTT

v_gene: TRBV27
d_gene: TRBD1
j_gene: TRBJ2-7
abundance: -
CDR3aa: CASSLNRGSYEQYF
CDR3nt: TGTGCCAGCAGTTTAAACAGGGGTTCCTACGAGCAGTACTTC

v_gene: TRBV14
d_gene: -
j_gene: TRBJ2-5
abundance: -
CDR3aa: CARTRLLYQETQYF
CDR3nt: TGTGCCAGGACGAGACTGTTATACCAAGAGACCCAGTACTTC

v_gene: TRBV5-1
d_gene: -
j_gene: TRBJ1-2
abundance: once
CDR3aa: CASSFDSGVGYGYTF
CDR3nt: TGCGCCAGCAGCTTCGACTCAGGGGTGGGGTATGGCTACACCTTC

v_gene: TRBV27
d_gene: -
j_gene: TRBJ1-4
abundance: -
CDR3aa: CASSFLRAKGQSNEKLFF
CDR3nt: TGTGCCAGCAGTTTTCTACGGGCAAAGGGGCAGTCTAATGAAAAACTGTTTTTT

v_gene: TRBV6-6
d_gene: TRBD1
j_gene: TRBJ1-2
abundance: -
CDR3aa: CASSWTGANYGYTF
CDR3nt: TGTGCCAGCAGCTGGACAGGGGCTAACTATGGCTACACCTTC

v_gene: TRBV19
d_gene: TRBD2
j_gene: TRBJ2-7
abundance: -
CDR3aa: CASSIGWREADEQYF
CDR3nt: TGTGCCAGTAGTATTGGGTGGCGGGAGGCCGACGAGCAGTACTTC

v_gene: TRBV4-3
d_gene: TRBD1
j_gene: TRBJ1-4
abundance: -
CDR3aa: CASSTRQGNNEKLFF
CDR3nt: TGCGCCAGCAGCACTCGACAGGGCAATAATGAAAAACTGTTTTTT

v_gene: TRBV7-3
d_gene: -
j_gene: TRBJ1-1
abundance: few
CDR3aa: CASSYTPGDTEAFF
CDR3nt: TGTGCCAGCAGCTATACTCCGGGGGACACTGAAGCTTTCTTT

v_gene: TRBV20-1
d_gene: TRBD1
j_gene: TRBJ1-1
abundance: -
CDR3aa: CSASGTGSPFF
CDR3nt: TGCAGTGCGAGTGGGACAGGTTCCCCTTTCTTT

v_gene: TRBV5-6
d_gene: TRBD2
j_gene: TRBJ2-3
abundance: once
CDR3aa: CASSPLADASADTQYF
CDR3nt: TGTGCCAGCAGCCCACTAGCGGACGCTAGCGCAGATACGCAGTATTTT

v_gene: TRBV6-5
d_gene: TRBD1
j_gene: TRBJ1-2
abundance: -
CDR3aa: CASSWTGSYGYTF
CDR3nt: TGTGCCAGCAGTTGGACAGGGAGCTATGGCTACACCTTC

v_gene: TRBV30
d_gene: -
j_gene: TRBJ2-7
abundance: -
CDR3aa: CAWNLGGLPYEQYF
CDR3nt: TGTGCCTGGAACCTCGGCGGCCTCCCCTACGAGCAGTACTTC

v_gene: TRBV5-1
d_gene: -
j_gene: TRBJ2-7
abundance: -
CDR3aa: CASSLGSVVGSEQYF
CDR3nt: TGCGCCAGCAGCTTGGGTTCGGTTGTCGGGAGCGAGCAGTACTTC

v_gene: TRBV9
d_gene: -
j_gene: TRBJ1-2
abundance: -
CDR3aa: CASSVHPENYGYTF
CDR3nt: TGTGCCAGCAGCGTTCATCCAGAAAACTATGGCTACACCTTC

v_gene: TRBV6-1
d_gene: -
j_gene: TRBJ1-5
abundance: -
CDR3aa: CASSAPVSDIDWGNQPQHF
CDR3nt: TGTGCCAGCAGTGCCCCCGTATCGGACATCGACTGGGGCAATCAGCCCCAGCATTTT

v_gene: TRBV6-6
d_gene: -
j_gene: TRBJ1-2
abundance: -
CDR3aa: CASSYSPSPEGYGYTF
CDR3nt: TGTGCCAGCAGTTACTCGCCGTCTCCGGAGGGCTATGGCTACACCTTC

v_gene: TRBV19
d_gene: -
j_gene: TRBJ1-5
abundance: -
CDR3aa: CASRRSNQPQHF
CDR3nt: TGTGCCAGTAGGCGTAGCAATCAGCCCCAGCATTTT

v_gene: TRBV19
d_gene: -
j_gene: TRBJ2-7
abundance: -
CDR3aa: CASSATGTSTSYEQYF
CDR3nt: TGTGCCAGTAGCGCTACCGGGACATCGACTTCCTACGAGCAGTACTTC

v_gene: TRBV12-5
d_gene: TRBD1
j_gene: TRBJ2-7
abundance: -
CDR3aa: CASGSGQEYYEQYF
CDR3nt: TGTGCTAGTGGTTCGGGACAGGAGTACTACGAGCAGTACTTC

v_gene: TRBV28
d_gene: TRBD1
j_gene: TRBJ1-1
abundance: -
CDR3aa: CASSRDRMNTEAFF
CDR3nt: TGTGCCAGCAGCCGGGACAGAATGAACACTGAAGCTTTCTTT

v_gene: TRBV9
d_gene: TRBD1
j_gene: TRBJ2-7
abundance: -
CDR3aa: CASSPGRGPYYEQYF
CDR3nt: TGTGCCAGCAGTCCAGGCAGGGGGCCTTACTACGAGCAGTACTTC

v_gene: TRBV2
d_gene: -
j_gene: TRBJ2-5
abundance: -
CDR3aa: CASSLNRYQETQYF
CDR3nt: TGTGCCAGCAGCCTCAACAGGTACCAAGAGACCCAGTACTTC

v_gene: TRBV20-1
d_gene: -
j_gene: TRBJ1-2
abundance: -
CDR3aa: CSARQGYGYTF
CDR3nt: TGCAGTGCTAGACAGGGCTATGGCTACACCTTC

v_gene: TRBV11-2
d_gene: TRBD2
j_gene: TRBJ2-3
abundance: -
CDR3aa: CASSSSGVSTDTQYF
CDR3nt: TGTGCCAGCAGCTCTAGCGGGGTTAGCACAGATACGCAGTATTTT

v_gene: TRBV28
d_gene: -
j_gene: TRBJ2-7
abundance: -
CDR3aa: CASSFPEDYYEQYF
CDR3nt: TGTGCCAGCAGTTTTCCCGAGGACTATTACGAGCAGTACTTC

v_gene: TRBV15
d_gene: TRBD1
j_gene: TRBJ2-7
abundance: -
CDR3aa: CATRSTGTARSYEQYF
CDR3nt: TGTGCCACCAGGTCTACCGGGACAGCTCGCTCCTACGAGCAGTACTTC

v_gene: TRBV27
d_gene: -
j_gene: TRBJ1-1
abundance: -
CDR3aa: CASSPYLNTEAFF
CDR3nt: TGTGCCAGCAGTCCCTATCTGAACACTGAAGCTTTCTTT

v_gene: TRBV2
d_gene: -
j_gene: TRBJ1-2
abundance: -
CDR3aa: CASRWTATSGYGYTF
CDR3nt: TGTGCCAGCAGATGGACAGCCACTTCGGGCTATGGCTACACCTTC

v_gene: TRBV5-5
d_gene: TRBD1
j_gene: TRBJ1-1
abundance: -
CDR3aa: CASSLRTGNPNTEAFF
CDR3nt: TGTGCCAGCAGCTTGAGGACAGGCAACCCAAACACTGAAGCTTTCTTT

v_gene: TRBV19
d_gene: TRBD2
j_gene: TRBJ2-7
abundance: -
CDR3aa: CASSAGGEQYF
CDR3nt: TGTGCCAGTTCAGCGGGAGGGGAGCAGTACTTC

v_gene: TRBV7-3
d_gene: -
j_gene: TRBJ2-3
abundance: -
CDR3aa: CASSLTGQNTDTQYF
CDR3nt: TGTGCCAGCAGCTTAACTGGGCAGAACACAGATACGCAGTATTTT

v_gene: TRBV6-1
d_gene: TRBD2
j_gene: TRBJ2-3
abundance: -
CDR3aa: CASRVSGSSTDTQYF
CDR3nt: TGTGCCAGCAGGGTTAGCGGGTCTAGCACAGATACGCAGTATTTT

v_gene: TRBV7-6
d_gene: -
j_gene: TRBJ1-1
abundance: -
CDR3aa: CASSLVADLTEAFF
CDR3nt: TGTGCCAGCAGCTTAGTTGCAGATCTGACTGAAGCTTTCTTT

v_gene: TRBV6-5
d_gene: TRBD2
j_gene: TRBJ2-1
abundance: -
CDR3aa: CASLLAGGHEQFF
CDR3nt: TGTGCCTCTTTACTAGCGGGAGGGCATGAGCAGTTCTTC

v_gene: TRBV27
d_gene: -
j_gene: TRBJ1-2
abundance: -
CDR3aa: CTNPRGGVGVSGYTF
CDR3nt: TGTACAAACCCTAGGGGTGGAGTGGGCGTGAGTGGCTACACCTTC

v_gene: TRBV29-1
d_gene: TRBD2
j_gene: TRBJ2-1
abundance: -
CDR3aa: CSSGTYNEQFF
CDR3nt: TGTTCTAGCGGAACCTACAATGAGCAGTTCTTC

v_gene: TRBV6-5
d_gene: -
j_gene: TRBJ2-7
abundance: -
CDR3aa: CASSLAGSPYEQYF
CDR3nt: TGTGCCAGCAGCCTAGCCGGGTCCCCCTACGAGCAGTACTTC

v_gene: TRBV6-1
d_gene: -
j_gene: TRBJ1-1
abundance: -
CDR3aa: CASSGIQGSTEAFF
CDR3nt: TGTGCCAGCAGTGGTATACAGGGCAGCACTGAAGCTTTCTTT

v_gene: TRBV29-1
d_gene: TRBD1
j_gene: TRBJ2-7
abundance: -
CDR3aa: CSVEGDRGQSYEQYF
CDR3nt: TGCAGCGTTGAAGGGGACAGGGGGCAGTCCTACGAGCAGTACTTC

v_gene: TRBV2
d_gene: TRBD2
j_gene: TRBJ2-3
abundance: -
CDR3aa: CASSEASGRWGTDTQYF
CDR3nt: TGTGCCAGCAGTGAAGCTAGCGGGAGGTGGGGCACAGATACGCAGTATTTT

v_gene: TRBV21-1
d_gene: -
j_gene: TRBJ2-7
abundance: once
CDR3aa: CASSATSPHEQYF
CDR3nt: TGTGCCAGCAGCGCCACTAGTCCCCACGAGCAGTACTTC

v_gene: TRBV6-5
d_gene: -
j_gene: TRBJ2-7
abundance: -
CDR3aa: CASSAREYEQYF
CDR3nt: TGTGCCAGCAGTGCGAGGGAATACGAGCAGTACTTC

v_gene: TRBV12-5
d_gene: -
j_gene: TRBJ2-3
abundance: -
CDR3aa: CASGYQTGVVTDTQYF
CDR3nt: TGTGCTAGTGGTTACCAGACGGGAGTAGTCACAGATACGCAGTATTTT

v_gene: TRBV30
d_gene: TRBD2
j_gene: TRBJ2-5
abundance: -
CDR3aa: CAWSTPGLAGEETQYF
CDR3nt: TGTGCCTGGAGTACTCCGGGACTAGCGGGAGAAGAGACCCAGTACTTC